Sequencing of this T cell receptor beta chain was carried out in a study of cytomegalovirus exposure and HLA in healthy donors. Study results and limitations: 87-base-pair reads could not separate some V segments, including TRBV6-2 and TRBV6-3. Specific recognition of CMV antigens was confirmed in vitro for a few chains (all CMV-associated).

PCR used 60 Vbeta primers and 13 Jbeta primers. Generated by immunoSEQ multiplex PCR, the TCRdb table keeps only in-frame clones and is missing some. The data show about 120,000 clones, with 81% seen just once and under 4% held by the top ten. The V and J ends lost 1 base and 5 bases respectively, with 14 bases between them. Germline V gene sequence: CDR1 SGHDN, CDR2 FVKESK. The CDR3 loop spans 15 amino acids. About this clone: Its antigen is not identified.

Sequencing was done on a sample of PBMCs. The receptor was isolated from a woman in her 30s in good health and CMV-seronegative. The rearrangement uses TRBV14 and TRBJ2-5; D gene uncertain. In DNA, the CDR3 is TGTGCCAGCAGCCAAGGTACCAAGCTTGTTGAGACCCAGTACTTC. Translated, it gives CASSQGTKLVETQYF.